This paragraph covers one T cell receptor beta chain sequence. This sample is drawn from a study of neoadjuvant anti-PD-1 for oral cavity cancer. The time point: after neoadjuvant nivolumab, at surgical resection. Blood cells were analyzed directly, without culture or expansion. Trimming removed 3 bases from V and 7 bases from J, with 7 bases in between. Germline lookup yields CDR1 ENHRY and CDR2 SYGVKD. The CDR3 loop spans 12 amino acids. Sequencing was performed with immunoSEQ multiplex PCR; in TCRdb, only in-frame clones are kept and a portion is missing. The profile shows some 31,000 clones, approximately 80% of them singletons.

The specimen was PBMCs, collected after nivolumab (anti-PD-1) treatment. V usage is TRBV10-3 and J usage is TRBJ2-1; D not certain. The sequence derives from a person aged 35-79 years with oral cavity squamous cell carcinoma. This chain's CDR3 is CAISERTNEQFF. As DNA, the CDR3 is TGTGCCATCAGTGAAAGGACGAATGAGCAGTTCTTC.